Here is one TCR beta chain with its context. This CDR3 has 15 amino acids. Germline CDR1 is PRHDT and CDR2 is FYEKMQ (reference sequence). V dropped 1 base and J dropped 2 bases, with 12 bases sitting between them. TCRdb keeps only in-frame clones here, not all; method: immunoSEQ multiplex PCR. The table has 120,000 to 150,000 clones, over 90% seen once. The record originates from a study of T cell responses to AZD1222 COVID-19 vaccine. The source was peripheral blood, collected on day 0 of MenACWY control vaccination. This sequence originates from an adult in good health. V and J are TRBV13 and TRBJ2-7; tentative D call: TRBD1 (6 bases). The CDR3 DNA is TGTGCCAGCAGCTTAGTACAGGGAATCGCCTACGAGCAGTACTTC. Translating gives CASSLVQGIAYEQYF.